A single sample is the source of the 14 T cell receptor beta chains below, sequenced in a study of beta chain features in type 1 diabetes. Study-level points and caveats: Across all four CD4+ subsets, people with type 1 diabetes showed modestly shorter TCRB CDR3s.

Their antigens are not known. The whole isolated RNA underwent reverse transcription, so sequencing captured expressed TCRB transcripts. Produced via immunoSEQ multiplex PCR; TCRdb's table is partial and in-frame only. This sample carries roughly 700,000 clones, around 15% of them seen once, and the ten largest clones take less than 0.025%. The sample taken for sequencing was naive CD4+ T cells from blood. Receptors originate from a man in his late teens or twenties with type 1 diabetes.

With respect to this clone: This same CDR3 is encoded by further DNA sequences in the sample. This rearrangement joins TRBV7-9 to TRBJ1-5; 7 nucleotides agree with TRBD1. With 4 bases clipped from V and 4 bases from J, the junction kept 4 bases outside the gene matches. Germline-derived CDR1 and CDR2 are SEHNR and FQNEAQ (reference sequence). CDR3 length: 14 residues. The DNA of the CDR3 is TGTGCCAGCAGCTCCCAGGGGGGAAATCAGCCCCAGCATTTT. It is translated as CASSSQGGNQPQHF.

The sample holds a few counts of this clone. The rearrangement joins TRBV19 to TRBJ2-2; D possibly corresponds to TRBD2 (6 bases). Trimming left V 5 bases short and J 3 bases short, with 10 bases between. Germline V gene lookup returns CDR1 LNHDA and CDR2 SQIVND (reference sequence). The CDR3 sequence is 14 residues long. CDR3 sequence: CASSGGAHTGELFF. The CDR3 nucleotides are TGTGCCAGTAGTGGAGGGGCGCACACCGGGGAGCTGTTTTTT.

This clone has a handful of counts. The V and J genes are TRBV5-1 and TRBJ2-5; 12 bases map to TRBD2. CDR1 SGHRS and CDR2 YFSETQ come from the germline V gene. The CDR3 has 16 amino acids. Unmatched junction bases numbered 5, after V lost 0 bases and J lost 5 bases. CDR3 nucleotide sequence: TGCGCCAGCAGCTTGGCTAGCGGGGGGGCAGAGGAGACCCAGTACTTC. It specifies CASSLASGGAEETQYF.

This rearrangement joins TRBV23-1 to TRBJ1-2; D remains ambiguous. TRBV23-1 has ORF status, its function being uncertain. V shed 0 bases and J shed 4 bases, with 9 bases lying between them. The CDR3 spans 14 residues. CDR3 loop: CASSQSKGPYGYTF. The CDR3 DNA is TGCGCCAGCAGTCAATCGAAAGGGCCCTATGGCTACACCTTC.

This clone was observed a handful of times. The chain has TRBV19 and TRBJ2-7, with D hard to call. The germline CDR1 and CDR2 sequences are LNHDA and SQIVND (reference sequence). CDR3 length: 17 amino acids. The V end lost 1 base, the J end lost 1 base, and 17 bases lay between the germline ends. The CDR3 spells CASSIGTRQANSYEQYF. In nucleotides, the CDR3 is TGTGCCAGTAGTATAGGCACCAGGCAGGCCAATTCCTACGAGCAGTACTTC.

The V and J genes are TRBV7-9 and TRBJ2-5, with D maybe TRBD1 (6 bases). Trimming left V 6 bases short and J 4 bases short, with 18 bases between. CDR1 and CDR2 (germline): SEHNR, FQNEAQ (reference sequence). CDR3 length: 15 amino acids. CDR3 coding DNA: TGTGCCAGCAGACCCGAATTTTGGGACACAGAGACCCAGTACTTC. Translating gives CASRPEFWDTETQYF. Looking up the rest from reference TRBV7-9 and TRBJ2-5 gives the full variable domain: DTGVSQNPRHKITKRGQNVTFRCDPISEHNRLYWYRQTLGQGPEFLTYFQNEAQLEKSRLLSDRFSAERPKGSFSTLEIQRTEQGDSAMYLCASRPEFWDTETQYFGPGTRLLVL.

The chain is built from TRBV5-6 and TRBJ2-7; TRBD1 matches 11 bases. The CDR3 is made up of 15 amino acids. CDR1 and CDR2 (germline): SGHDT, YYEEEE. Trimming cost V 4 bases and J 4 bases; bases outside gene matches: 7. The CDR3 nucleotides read TGTGCCAGCAGCGACCGGGACAGGGGGGCGTACGAGCAGTACTTC. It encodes CASSDRDRGAYEQYF.

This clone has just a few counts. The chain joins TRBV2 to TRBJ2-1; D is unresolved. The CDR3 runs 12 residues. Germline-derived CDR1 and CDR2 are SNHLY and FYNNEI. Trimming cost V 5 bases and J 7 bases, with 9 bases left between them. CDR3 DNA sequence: TGTGCCAGCAGTTATCACCCTAATGAGCAGTTCTTC. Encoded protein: CASSYHPNEQFF.

The CDR3 nucleotides are TGCGCCAGCAGCCTGACAGGGGCGAATCAGCCCCAGCATTTT. This translates into CASSLTGANQPQHF. The V call is TRBV4-1, the J call TRBJ1-5; 8 bases agree with TRBD1. The CDR3 length is 14 residues. V shed 4 bases, J shed 4 bases, and the junction held 3 bases outside the gene matches. CDR1 and CDR2 from the germline V gene are MGHRA and YSYEKL.

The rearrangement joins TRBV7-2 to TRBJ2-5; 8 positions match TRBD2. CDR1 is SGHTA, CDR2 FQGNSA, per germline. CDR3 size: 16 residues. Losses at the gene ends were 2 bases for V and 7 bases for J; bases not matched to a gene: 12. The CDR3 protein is CASSLSSGAPGGTQYF. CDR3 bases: TGTGCCAGCAGCTTAAGTAGCGGGGCCCCTGGGGGGACCCAGTACTTC.

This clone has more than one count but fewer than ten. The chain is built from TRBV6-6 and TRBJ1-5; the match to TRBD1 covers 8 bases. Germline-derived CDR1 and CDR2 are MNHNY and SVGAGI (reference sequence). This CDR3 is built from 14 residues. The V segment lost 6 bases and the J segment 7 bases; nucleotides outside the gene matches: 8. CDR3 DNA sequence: TGTGCCAGCAGCCGAGACAGGGACAGGCAGCCCCAGCATTTT. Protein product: CASSRDRDRQPQHF.

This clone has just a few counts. In DNA form, the CDR3 reads TGTGCCAGCAGCCCAAGGGACGTAACTGAAGCTTTCTTT. Its protein is CASSPRDVTEAFF. The chain is built from TRBV14 and TRBJ1-1; a possible D gene is TRBD1 (5 bases). V shed 4 bases and J shed 5 bases, with 11 bases lying between them. The CDR3 is 13 residues long. In germline, CDR1 is SGHDN, CDR2 FVKESK.

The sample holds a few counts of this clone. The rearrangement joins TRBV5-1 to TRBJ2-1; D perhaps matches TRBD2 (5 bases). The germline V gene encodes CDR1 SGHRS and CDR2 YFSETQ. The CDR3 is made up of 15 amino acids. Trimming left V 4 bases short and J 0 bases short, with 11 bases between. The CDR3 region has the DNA TGCGCCAGCAGCATAGACACTAGCTCCTACAATGAGCAGTTCTTC. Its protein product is CASSIDTSSYNEQFF.

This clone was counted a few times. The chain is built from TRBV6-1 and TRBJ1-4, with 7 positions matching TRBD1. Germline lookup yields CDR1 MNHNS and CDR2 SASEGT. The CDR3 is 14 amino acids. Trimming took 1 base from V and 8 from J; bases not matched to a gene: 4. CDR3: CASSEGQGWEKLFF. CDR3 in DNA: TGTGCCAGCAGTGAAGGACAGGGCTGGGAAAAACTGTTTTTT.